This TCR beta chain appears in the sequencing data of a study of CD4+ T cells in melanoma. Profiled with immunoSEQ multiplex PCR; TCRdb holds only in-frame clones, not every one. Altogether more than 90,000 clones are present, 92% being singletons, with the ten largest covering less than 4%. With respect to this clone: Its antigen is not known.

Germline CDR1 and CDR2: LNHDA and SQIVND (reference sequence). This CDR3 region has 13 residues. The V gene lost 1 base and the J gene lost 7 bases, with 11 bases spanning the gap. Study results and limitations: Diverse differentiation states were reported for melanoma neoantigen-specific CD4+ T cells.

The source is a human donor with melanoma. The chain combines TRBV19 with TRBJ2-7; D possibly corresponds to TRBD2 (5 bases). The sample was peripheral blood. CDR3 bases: TGTGCCAGTAGTATAGGAACTAGGCGGGAGCAGTACTTC. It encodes CASSIGTRREQYF.